The sequence of this T cell receptor (beta chain) was determined in a study of a mutant IDH1 vaccine in newly diagnosed glioma (dated by TCRdb to 2020 to 2023). Regarding the research as a whole: Of the 25 to 40 treated patients, about 62% were male and around 40% were female, and the mean age was around 40 years. Before enrollment, most patients had been given radiochemotherapy with temozolomide as standard therapy, while the rest had received either radiotherapy alone or temozolomide alone. Six visits were used for peripheral blood collection: V03 (baseline), V05, V07, V10, V12 and V13. Longitudinal TCRB deep sequencing was performed for roughly 24 treated patients wherever samples were available for exploratory analyses.

Paper-wide results and their limitations: Selection of PBMC samples for TCRB deep sequencing was based on availability. Pseudoprogression appeared unrelated to alterations in the top peripheral T cell clonotypes detected by TCRB sequencing. The authors stated that sample limitations prevented analyses of patient blood samples from being reproduced. Vaccine-induced immune responses across multiple MHC alleles were detected in about 93% of patients.

Points on this clone: This receptor's antigen is unknown. No base-level quality is on record; no much larger clone is a single base apart.

The CDR3 holds 15 amino acids from the cysteine to the phenylalanine. Only the CDR3 region is kept as DNA, spanning 45 bases read in frame from base 1. From V the trimming removes 2 bases and from J it removes 5 bases, while the gene matches leave 6 bases of the junction unaccounted for. The germline V gene (reference sequence) supplies CDR1 GTSNPN and CDR2 SVGIG. Interpreted using the paper, the time point label stands for: baseline, week 1 (first vaccination visit). According to the study, the label for this sample's treatment or condition signals: pre-vaccination baseline after standard-of-care therapy. The donors had newly diagnosed IDH1-mutant astrocytomas of WHO grade 3 or 4 that showed loss of nuclear ATRX. The samples were drawn from NOA16, a multicentre, single-arm, open-label phase I trial in Germany that tested a mutant IDH1 peptide vaccine in humans for the first time. Visit V03 blood draws served as the baseline sample for immunogenicity testing. The DNeasy Blood and Tissue Kit was used to extract genomic DNA from EDTA blood for TCRB sequencing.

Receptors were amplified or captured by the immunoSEQ multiplex PCR assay. Rearranged TCR beta chain sequences were amplified with the hsTCRB Kit following the manufacturer's protocol. TCRB libraries were sequenced on an Illumina MiSeq. From the authors' description of their analysis: The proprietary platform of the kit vendor was used for demultiplexing, trimming and gene mapping. As stored in TCRdb, this immuneACCESS dataset retains in-frame rearrangements with V and J assigned. A fraction of the clones does not appear; measured against another copy, unresolved V genes explain less than half of the discrepancy, and the remainder lacks a known reason. V and J calls plus clone size are reproduced from that table; the DNA served to infer D and trimming. The sample contains tens of thousands of clones, about nine tenths of them found a single time. In total, the top ten clones hold approximately 2.4% of the sample.

The receptor was isolated from a man in his fifties with glioma. The sequences come from PBMCs, collected from a glioma patient treated with radiotherapy, temozolomide or both. The chain is made from TRBV30 and TRBJ2-3, with 11 central nucleotides matching TRBD2. The DNA sequence is given as TGTGCCTGGAGTTACCTAGCGGGGGGACAAGATACGCAGTATTTT. Translated, this gives CAWSYLAGGQDTQYF. Outside the CDR3, residues come from the reference TRBV30 and TRBJ2-3 proteins, so the full variable domain is: SQTIHQWPATLVQPVGSPLSLECTVEGTSNPNLYWYRQAAGRGLQLLFYSVGIGQISSEVPQNLSASRPQDRQFILSSKKLLLSDSGFYLCAWSYLAGGQDTQYFGPGTRLTVL.